This T cell receptor (beta chain) appears in the sequencing data of a study of T cell changes during pregnancy in multiple sclerosis. Only in-frame clones appear in the TCRdb table, and some are missing; sequencing was by immunoSEQ multiplex PCR. The table records fewer than 90,000 clones, 90% to 95% of them present only once. The CDR3 extends over 15 amino acids. Per the germline V gene, CDR1 is KGHSH and CDR2 is LQKENI. Trimming removed 0 bases at V and 0 bases at J, with 6 bases between. The starting material was peripheral blood, obtained in the first trimester of pregnancy. The sequence came from a female donor with multiple sclerosis, enrolled in a pregnancy study. The V and J genes are TRBV18 and TRBJ2-1; D call uncertain. The CDR3 bases are TGTGCCAGCTCACCACCATATAGCTCCTACAATGAGCAGTTCTTC. Residues: CASSPPYSSYNEQFF.